These 22 T cell receptor beta chains share one sample of origin, sequenced in a study of blood T cell repertoires in COVID-19. Generated by immunoSEQ multiplex PCR, the TCRdb table keeps only in-frame clones and is missing some. The top ten hold roughly 1% of the sample, which has 140,000 or so clones, about 87% seen once. The sequenced sample consisted of peripheral blood. These receptors originate from a woman between 50 and 59 years old with acute or convalescent COVID-19.

The chain recombines TRBV5-4 with TRBJ1-5, with D uncertain. The germline CDR1 and CDR2 sequences are SGHNT and YYREEE (reference sequence). The ends were cut back, 0 bases at V and 5 bases at J, with 6 bases in the middle. CDR3 length: 13 residues. The CDR3 bases are TGTGCCAGCAGCTTGGACGGGGATCAGCCCCAGCATTTT. It encodes CASSLDGDQPQHF.

This clone has only a few counts. J is TRBJ1-1 and V is TRBV6-6; D unclear. V shed 6 bases and J shed 3 bases, with 11 bases lying between them. This CDR3 is 13 amino acids long. Germline CDR1 reads MNHNY; CDR2 reads SVGAGI (reference sequence). This CDR3 is CASSLDRDTEAFF. The CDR3 DNA reads as TGTGCCAGCAGCTTAGATCGGGACACTGAAGCTTTCTTT.

The gene calls are TRBV11-1 and TRBJ2-1; D unresolved. This CDR3 is 15 amino acids long. Per germline, CDR1 SGHAT and CDR2 FQDESV (reference sequence). Trimming cost V 5 bases and J 0 bases, with 11 bases left between them. In DNA, the CDR3 is TGTGCCAGCAGCCCCCGATTTAGCTCCTACAATGAGCAGTTCTTC. It is translated as CASSPRFSSYNEQFF. Full variable domain (missing parts from reference TRBV11-1 and TRBJ2-1): EAEVAQSPRYKITEKSQAVAFWCDPISGHATLYWYRQILGQGPELLVQFQDESVVDDSQLPKDRFSAERLKGVDSTLKIQPAELGDSAMYLCASSPRFSSYNEQFFGPGTRLTVL.

The rearrangement uses TRBV7-3 and TRBJ2-7, with a tentative D call TRBD1 (6 bases). The CDR3 consists of 14 residues. In germline, CDR1 is SGHTA, CDR2 FQGTGA. V lost 0 bases, J lost 3 bases, and 9 bases lay in between. In DNA, the CDR3 is TGTGCCAGCAGCTTAACGGCGACAGGCTACGAGCAGTACTTC. This encodes CASSLTATGYEQYF.

The V gene is TRBV7-2, the J gene TRBJ1-1, with unresolved D. V gave up 1 base and J gave up 0 bases, with 9 bases separating them. Germline CDR1 is SGHTA and CDR2 is FQGNSA. The CDR3 length is 15 residues. The CDR3 sequence: CASSLGPSMNTEAFF. CDR3 nucleotide sequence: TGTGCCAGCAGCTTAGGCCCCAGTATGAACACTGAAGCTTTCTTT.

The chain recombines TRBV27 with TRBJ1-1; maybe TRBD1 (6 bases). Trimming cost V 7 bases and J 0 bases, with 21 bases left between them. The germline CDR1 and CDR2 sequences are MNHEY and SMNVEV (reference sequence). The CDR3 consists of 17 residues. The DNA for the CDR3 is TGTGCCAGCACCATGATCCCAACAGGGCCGCTGAACACTGAAGCTTTCTTT. This codes for CASTMIPTGPLNTEAFF.

V usage is TRBV28 and J usage is TRBJ2-1; 12 bases map to TRBD2. This CDR3 has 16 residues. Germline values: CDR1 MDHEN, CDR2 SYDVKM. J lost 5 bases, V lost 4 bases, and 6 bases had no gene match. The chain's CDR3 is CASSSTSGGPHNEQFF. The CDR3 DNA is TGTGCCAGCAGTTCAACTAGCGGGGGGCCCCACAATGAGCAGTTCTTC. Using reference TRBV28 and TRBJ2-1 for the parts outside the CDR3, the full variable domain is DVKVTQSSRYLVKRTGEKVFLECVQDMDHENMFWYRQDPGLGLRLIYFSYDVKMKEKGDIPEGYSVSREKKERFSLILESASTNQTSMYLCASSSTSGGPHNEQFFGPGTRLTVL.

The V call is TRBV24-1, the J call TRBJ1-2; D possibly corresponds to TRBD1 (5 bases). The CDR3 length is 13 residues. Germline CDR1 is KGHDR and CDR2 is SFDVKD. Trimming pared 5 bases from V and 2 bases from J, leaving 8 bases between. The DNA for the CDR3 is TGTGCCACCAGTGTTCCAGGGAACTATGGCTACACCTTC. Its protein is CATSVPGNYGYTF.

This rearrangement joins TRBV10-3 to TRBJ2-3; 8 nucleotides agree with TRBD2. In germline, CDR1 is ENHRY, CDR2 SYGVKD. This CDR3 region has 14 residues. Trimming took 6 bases from V and 6 from J; bases not matched to a gene: 8. CDR3 coding DNA: TGTGCCATCAGGATGACTAGCGAAGGGGATACGCAGTATTTT. It yields the protein CAIRMTSEGDTQYF.

This clone was observed a handful of times. This sample includes further DNA sequences coding for the same CDR3. The J gene is TRBJ1-1, the V gene TRBV19, with a weak D call TRBD1 (5 bases). The germline V gene encodes CDR1 LNHDA and CDR2 SQIVND (reference sequence). Trimming removed 3 bases from V and 4 bases from J, with 12 bases in between. This CDR3 is built from 14 residues. CDR3 in amino acids: CASSMRQGGTEAFF. CDR3 coding DNA: TGTGCCAGTAGTATGCGGCAGGGAGGCACTGAAGCTTTCTTT.

This clone was counted a few times. This sample also contains other DNA sequences that code for the same CDR3. V gene TRBV29-1 combines with J gene TRBJ2-7, with 8 bases matching TRBD1. The CDR3 has 13 residues. The V gene end was trimmed by 1 base and the J gene end by 2 bases; junction bases not matched to a gene: 1. Germline CDR1 and CDR2: SQVTM and ANQGSEA. The DNA of the CDR3 is TGCAGCGTTGAAGGACAGGGGACCTACGAGCAGTACTTC. Its translation: CSVEGQGTYEQYF.

This chain links TRBV7-2 with TRBJ2-3; D is uncertain. This CDR3 is built from 14 residues. Looked up from germline, CDR1 is SGHTA and CDR2 is FQGNSA. V lost 1 base to trimming and J lost 8 bases, with 13 bases between them. The CDR3 nucleotides are TGTGCCAGCAGCTTAGGTGGGTGGAGAGTTACGCAGTATTTT. It specifies CASSLGGWRVTQYF.

The chain recombines TRBV5-4 with TRBJ2-1, with TRBD2 identical over 10 bases. This CDR3 has 16 amino acids. V gave up 4 bases and J gave up 8 bases; unmatched junction bases: 12. In germline, CDR1 is SGHNT, CDR2 YYREEE (reference sequence). In nucleotides, the CDR3 is TGTGCCAGCAGCCCTGAGCGGGAGGGTAGGGAGGATGAGCAGTTCTTC. It encodes CASSPEREGREDEQFF.

The V call is TRBV2, the J call TRBJ1-6; D gene uncertain. The germline V gene has CDR1 SNHLY and CDR2 FYNNEI. CDR3 size: 14 residues. V was cut by 4 bases and J by 4 bases, with 8 bases left in between. The chain's CDR3 is CASSVEGYNSPLHF. For the CDR3, the DNA is TGTGCCAGCAGTGTGGAGGGTTATAATTCACCCCTCCACTTT.

The chain combines TRBV24-1 with TRBJ2-5, with 9 bases fitting TRBD2. CDR1 is KGHDR, CDR2 SFDVKD, per germline. V dropped 1 base and J dropped 0; count of bases not matched to a gene: 2. CDR3 size: 16 residues. The CDR3 loop reads CATSDFSGGYQETQYF. The CDR3 region has the DNA TGTGCCACCAGTGATTTTAGCGGGGGCTACCAAGAGACCCAGTACTTC.

The chain employs TRBV10-2 and TRBJ2-3; 7 nucleotides match TRBD1. The CDR3 sequence is 16 residues long. V shed 1 base, J shed 2 bases, and the junction held 6 bases outside the gene matches. Germline CDR1 is WSHSY and CDR2 is SAAADI. The CDR3 DNA reads as TGCGCCAGCAGTGAGTTATGGGACAGCTACACAGATACGCAGTATTTT. This codes for CASSELWDSYTDTQYF.

In DNA form, the CDR3 reads TGTGCCAGCAGGAAGGACAGGGCCGCGAACACCGGGGAGCTGTTTTTT. Its translation is CASRKDRAANTGELFF. V and J are TRBV2 and TRBJ2-2, with TRBD1 identical over 8 bases. Germline loops: CDR1 SNHLY, CDR2 FYNNEI. The V segment lost 6 bases and the J segment 0 bases; nucleotides outside the gene matches: 6. The CDR3 is 16 amino acids. The entire variable domain, with the rest obtained from reference TRBV2 and TRBJ2-2, is as follows: EPEVTQTPSHQVTQMGQEVILRCVPISNHLYFYWYRQILGQKVEFLVSFYNNEISEKSEIFDDQFSVERPDGSNFTLKIRSTKLEDSAMYFCASRKDRAANTGELFFGEGSRLTVL.

This clone was seen more than once but under ten times. The V and J genes are TRBV5-4 and TRBJ2-5; TRBD2 agrees at 10 bases. The CDR3 totals 16 residues. Germline loops: CDR1 SGHNT, CDR2 YYREEE (reference sequence). V dropped 6 bases and J dropped 4; count of bases not matched to a gene: 12. The CDR3 DNA sequence: TGTGCCAGCACCCTGGGGCTAGCGGGAGATCTAGAGACCCAGTACTTC. Amino acids: CASTLGLAGDLETQYF.

The chain carries TRBV3-1 (or the pseudogene TRBV3-2) and TRBJ2-5; TRBD2 might be the D (6 bases). The CDR3 consists of 14 residues. The germline V and J ends were trimmed by 1 base and 1 base, with 7 bases remaining between them. Germline CDR1 and CDR2: LGHDT and YNNKEL (reference sequence). The CDR3 DNA reads as TGTGCCAGCAGCCAAGTGGGGGGCCAAGAGACCCAGTACTTC. Encoded protein: CASSQVGGQETQYF.

This sequence joins TRBV10-1 and TRBJ2-7; D uncertain. This CDR3 is built from 12 residues. V lost 5 bases and J 3 bases, leaving 8 bases between the germline ends. Germline CDR1 and CDR2: WNHNN and SYGVQD (reference sequence). CDR3 protein: CASSISSYEQYF. The CDR3 nucleotides read TGCGCCAGCAGTATCTCGAGCTACGAGCAGTACTTC.

In this sample, this clone turned up once. V usage is TRBV2 and J usage is TRBJ2-1; TRBD1 agrees at 7 bases. This CDR3 comprises 15 residues. Germline CDR1 and CDR2: SNHLY and FYNNEI. V was pared by 6 bases and J by 10 bases, with 15 bases of the junction left unmatched. In DNA, the CDR3 is TGTGCCAGCAGCGCTACGGGACAGTCTACCTTGGAGCAGTTCTTC. Amino acids: CASSATGQSTLEQFF. Full variable domain (rest looked up from reference TRBV2 and TRBJ2-1): EPEVTQTPSHQVTQMGQEVILRCVPISNHLYFYWYRQILGQKVEFLVSFYNNEISEKSEIFDDQFSVERPDGSNFTLKIRSTKLEDSAMYFCASSATGQSTLEQFFGPGTRLTVL.

The chain is built from TRBV21-1 and TRBJ2-3; the table's D call, TRBD2, has no DNA check behind it. TRBV21-1 is a known pseudogene. This CDR3 contains 15 residues. The CDR3 DNA follows: TGTGCCAGCAGCAAACTAGCGGGAGAGACAGATACGCAGTATTTT. Translating gives CASSKLAGETDTQYF.